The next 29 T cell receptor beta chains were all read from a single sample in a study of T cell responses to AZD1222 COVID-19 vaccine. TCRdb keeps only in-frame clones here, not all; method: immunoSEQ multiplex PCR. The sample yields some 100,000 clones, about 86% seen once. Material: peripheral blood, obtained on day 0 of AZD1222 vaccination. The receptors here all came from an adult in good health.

This CDR3 reads CASTHRVRDEQFF. The CDR3 DNA reads as TGTGCCAGCACCCATAGGGTCCGGGATGAGCAGTTCTTC. The chain employs TRBV7-9 and TRBJ2-1; D not resolved. Germline V gene sequence: CDR1 SEHNR, CDR2 FQNEAQ (reference sequence). CDR3 length equals 13 residues. The germline V and J ends were trimmed by 7 bases and 8 bases, with 15 bases remaining between them.

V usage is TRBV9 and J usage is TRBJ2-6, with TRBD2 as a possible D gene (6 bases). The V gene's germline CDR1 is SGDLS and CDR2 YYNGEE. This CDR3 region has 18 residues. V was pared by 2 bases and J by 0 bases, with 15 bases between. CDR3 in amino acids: CASSVKPGLSSGANVLTF. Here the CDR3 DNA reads TGTGCCAGCAGCGTCAAACCGGGACTGAGCTCTGGGGCCAACGTCCTGACTTTC.

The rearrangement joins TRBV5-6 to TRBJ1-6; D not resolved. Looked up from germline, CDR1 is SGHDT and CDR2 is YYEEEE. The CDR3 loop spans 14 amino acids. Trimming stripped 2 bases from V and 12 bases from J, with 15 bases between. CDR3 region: CASSFKSPILPLHF. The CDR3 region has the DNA TGTGCCAGCAGCTTCAAGAGTCCCATATTACCCCTCCACTTT.

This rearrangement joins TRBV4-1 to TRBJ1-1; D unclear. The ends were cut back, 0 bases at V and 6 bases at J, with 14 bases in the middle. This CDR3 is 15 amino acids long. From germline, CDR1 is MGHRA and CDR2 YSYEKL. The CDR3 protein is CASSQDVLRLAEAFF. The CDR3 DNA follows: TGCGCCAGCAGCCAAGACGTTCTAAGGCTTGCTGAAGCTTTCTTT.

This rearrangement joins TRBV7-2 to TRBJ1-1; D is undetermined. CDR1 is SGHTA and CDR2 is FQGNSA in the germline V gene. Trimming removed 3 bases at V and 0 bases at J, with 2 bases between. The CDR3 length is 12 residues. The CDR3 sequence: CASSFMNTEAFF. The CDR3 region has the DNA TGTGCCAGCAGCTTTATGAACACTGAAGCTTTCTTT.

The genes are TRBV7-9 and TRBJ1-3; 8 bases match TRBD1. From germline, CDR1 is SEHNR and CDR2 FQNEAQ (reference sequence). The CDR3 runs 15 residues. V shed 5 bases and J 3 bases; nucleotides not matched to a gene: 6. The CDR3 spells CASSQDRVGGNTIYF. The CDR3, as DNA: TGTGCCAGCAGCCAGGACAGGGTTGGTGGAAACACCATATATTTT.

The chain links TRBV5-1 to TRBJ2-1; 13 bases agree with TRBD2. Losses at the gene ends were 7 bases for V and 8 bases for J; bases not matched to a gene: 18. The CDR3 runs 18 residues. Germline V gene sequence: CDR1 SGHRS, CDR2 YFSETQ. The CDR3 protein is CASRRRTSGGTPADEQFF. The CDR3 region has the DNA TGCGCCAGCCGCCGCCGGACTAGCGGGGGAACCCCCGCCGATGAGCAGTTCTTC.

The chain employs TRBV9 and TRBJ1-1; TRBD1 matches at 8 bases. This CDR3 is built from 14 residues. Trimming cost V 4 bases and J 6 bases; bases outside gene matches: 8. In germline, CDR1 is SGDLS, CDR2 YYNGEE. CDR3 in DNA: TGTGCCAGCAGCCCACAGGGGGTAGCGGCTGAAGCTTTCTTT. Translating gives CASSPQGVAAEAFF. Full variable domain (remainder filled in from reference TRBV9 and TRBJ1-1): DSGVTQTPKHLITATGQRVTLRCSPRSGDLSVYWYQQSLDQGLQFLIQYYNGEERAKGNILERFSAQQFPDLHSELNLSSLELGDSALYFCASSPQGVAAEAFFGQGTRLTVV.

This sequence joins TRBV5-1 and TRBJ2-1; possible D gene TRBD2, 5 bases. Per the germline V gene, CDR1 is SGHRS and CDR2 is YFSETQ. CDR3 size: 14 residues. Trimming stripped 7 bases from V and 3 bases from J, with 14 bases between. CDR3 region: CASFGGLNYNEQFF. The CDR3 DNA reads TGCGCCAGCTTCGGAGGATTGAACTACAATGAGCAGTTCTTC.

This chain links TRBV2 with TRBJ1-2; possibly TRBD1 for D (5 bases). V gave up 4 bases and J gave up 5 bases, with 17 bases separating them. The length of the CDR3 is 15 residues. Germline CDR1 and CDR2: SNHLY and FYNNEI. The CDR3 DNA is TGTGCCAGCAGTGTCCCCCAGGGAGGAATTTATGGCTACACCTTC. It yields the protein CASSVPQGGIYGYTF.

CDR3 sequence: CASSFGPSIYNSPLHF. The DNA for the CDR3 is TGTGCCAGCAGTTTCGGTCCAAGTATCTATAATTCACCCCTCCACTTT. V and J are TRBV27 and TRBJ1-6; D gene ambiguous. This CDR3 is 16 amino acids long. Germline loops: CDR1 MNHEY, CDR2 SMNVEV (reference sequence). V lost 3 bases and J 3 bases, leaving 12 bases between the germline ends.

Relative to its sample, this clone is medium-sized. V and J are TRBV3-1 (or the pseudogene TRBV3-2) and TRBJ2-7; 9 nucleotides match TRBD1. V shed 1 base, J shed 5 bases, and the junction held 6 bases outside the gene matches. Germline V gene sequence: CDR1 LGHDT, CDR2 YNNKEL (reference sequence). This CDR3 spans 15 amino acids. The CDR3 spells CASSQAGTGLHEQYF. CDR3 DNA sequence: TGTGCCAGCAGCCAAGCCGGGACAGGGCTCCACGAGCAGTACTTC.

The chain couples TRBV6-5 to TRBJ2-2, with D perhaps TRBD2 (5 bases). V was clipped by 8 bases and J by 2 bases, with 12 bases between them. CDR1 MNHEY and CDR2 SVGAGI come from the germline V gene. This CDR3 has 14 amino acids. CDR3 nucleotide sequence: TGTGCCAGCGTTAGCGCGACAAACACCGGGGAGCTGTTTTTT. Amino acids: CASVSATNTGELFF.

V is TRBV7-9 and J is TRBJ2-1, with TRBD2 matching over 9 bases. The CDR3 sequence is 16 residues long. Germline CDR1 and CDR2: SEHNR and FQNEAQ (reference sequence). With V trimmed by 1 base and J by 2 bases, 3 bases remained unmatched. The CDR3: CASSLDGLAPYNEQFF. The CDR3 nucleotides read TGTGCCAGCAGCTTAGACGGACTAGCGCCCTACAATGAGCAGTTCTTC.

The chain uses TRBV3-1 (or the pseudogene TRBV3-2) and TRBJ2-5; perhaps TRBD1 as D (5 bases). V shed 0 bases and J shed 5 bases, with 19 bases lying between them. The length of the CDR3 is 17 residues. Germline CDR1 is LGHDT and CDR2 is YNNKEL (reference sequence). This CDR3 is CASSQDPVLGHRETQYF. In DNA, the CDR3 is TGTGCCAGCAGCCAAGACCCGGTACTGGGGCATCGGGAGACCCAGTACTTC.

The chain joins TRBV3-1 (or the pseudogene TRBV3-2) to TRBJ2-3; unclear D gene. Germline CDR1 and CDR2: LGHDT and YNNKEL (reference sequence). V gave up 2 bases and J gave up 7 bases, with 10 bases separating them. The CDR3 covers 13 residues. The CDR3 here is CASSQRDLNTQYF. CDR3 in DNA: TGTGCCAGCAGCCAAAGGGATCTTAATACGCAGTATTTT.

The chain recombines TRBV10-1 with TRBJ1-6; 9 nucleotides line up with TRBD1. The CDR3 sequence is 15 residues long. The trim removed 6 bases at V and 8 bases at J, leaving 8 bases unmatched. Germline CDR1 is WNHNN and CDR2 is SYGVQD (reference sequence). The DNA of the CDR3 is TGCGCCAGCAGGAGAACAGGGGGCCAGGATTCACCCCTCCACTTT. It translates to CASRRTGGQDSPLHF.

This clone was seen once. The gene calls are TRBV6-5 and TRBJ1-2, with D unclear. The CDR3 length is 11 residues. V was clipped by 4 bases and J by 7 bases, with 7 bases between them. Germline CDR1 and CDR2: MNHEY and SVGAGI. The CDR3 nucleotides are TGTGCCAGCAGTTCGCCCGGTGGCTACACCTTC. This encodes CASSSPGGYTF.

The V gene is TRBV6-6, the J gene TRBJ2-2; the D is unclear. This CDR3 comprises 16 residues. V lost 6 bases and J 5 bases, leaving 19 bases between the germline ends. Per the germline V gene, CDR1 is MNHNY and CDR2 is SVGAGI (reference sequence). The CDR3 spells CASRLVPRARTGELFF. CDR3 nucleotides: TGTGCCAGCAGATTGGTCCCAAGGGCCAGGACCGGGGAGCTGTTTTTT.

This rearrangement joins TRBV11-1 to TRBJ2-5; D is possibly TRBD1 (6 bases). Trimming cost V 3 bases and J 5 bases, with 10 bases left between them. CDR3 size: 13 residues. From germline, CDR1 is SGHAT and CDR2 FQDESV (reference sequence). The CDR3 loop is CASSFRGRETQYF. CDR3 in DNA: TGTGCCAGCAGCTTCAGGGGCAGGGAGACCCAGTACTTC.

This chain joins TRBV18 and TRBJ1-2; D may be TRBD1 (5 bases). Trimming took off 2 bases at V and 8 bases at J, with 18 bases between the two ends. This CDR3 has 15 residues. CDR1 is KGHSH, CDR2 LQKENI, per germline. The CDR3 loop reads CASSPAGQGLRGYTF. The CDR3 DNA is TGTGCCAGCTCACCAGCAGGCCAGGGCCTCCGGGGCTACACCTTC.

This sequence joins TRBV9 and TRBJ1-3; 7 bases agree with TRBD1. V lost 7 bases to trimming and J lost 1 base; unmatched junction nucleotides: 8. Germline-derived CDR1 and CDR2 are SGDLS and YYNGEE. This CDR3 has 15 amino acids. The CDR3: CASGGDSGSGNTIYF. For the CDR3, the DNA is TGTGCCAGCGGGGGGGACAGTGGATCTGGAAACACCATATATTTT.

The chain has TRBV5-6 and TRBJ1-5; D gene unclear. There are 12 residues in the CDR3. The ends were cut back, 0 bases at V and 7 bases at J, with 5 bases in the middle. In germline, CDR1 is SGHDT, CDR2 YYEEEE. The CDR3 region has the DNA TGTGCCAGCAGCTTGGGACCCCAGCCCCAGCATTTT. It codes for CASSLGPQPQHF.

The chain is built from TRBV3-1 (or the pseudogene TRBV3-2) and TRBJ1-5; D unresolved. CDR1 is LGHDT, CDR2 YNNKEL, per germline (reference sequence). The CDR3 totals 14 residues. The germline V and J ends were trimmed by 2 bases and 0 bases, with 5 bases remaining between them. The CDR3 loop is CASSQLISNQPQHF. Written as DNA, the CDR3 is TGTGCCAGCAGCCAACTTATTAGCAATCAGCCCCAGCATTTT.

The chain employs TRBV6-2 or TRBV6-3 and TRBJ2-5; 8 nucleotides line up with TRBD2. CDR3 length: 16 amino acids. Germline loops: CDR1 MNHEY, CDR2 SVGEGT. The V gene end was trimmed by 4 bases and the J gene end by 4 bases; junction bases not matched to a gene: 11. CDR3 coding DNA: TGTGCCAGCAGTTCCCCGGGAGGGACCCTGGTAGAGACCCAGTACTTC. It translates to CASSSPGGTLVETQYF.

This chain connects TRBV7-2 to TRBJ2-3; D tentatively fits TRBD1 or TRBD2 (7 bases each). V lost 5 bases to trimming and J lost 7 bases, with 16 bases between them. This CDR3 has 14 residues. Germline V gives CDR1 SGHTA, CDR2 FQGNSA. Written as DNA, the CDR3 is TGTGCCAGCAGCACCAGGGGGGGGGCGAATACGCAGTATTTT. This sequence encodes CASSTRGGANTQYF.

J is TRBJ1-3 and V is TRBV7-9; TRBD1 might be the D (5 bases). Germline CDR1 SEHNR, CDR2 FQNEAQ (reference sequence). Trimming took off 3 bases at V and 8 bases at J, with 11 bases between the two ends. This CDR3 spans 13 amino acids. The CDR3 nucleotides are TGTGCCAGCAGCTTTGGCGGGGGGGACACCATATATTTT. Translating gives CASSFGGGDTIYF.

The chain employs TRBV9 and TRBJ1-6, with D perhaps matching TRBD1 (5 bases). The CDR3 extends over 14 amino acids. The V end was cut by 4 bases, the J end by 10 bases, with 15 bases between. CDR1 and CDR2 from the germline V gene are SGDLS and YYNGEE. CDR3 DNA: TGTGCCAGCAGCCGTTCGGGGGTTCAGTCACCCCTCCACTTT. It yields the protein CASSRSGVQSPLHF.

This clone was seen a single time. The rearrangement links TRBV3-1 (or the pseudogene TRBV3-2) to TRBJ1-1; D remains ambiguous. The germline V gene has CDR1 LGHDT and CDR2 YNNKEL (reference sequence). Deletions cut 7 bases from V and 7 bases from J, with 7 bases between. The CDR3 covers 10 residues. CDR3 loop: CASNLFEAFF. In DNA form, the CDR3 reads TGTGCCAGCAACCTCTTTGAAGCTTTCTTT.